The 21 T cell receptor beta chains listed next were all sequenced from one sample in a study of T-cell memory formation after mild COVID-19. TCRdb re-analysed the 5' RACE reads in MiXCR, keeping a single row per CDR3 protein. The sample lists about 340,000 distinct CDR3 sequences, about 15% occurring once. Sequencing input: PBMCs or a T cell subset sorted from them (not recorded which). The receptors stem from a man younger than 35 who had mild COVID-19 (a few samples of this study predate the infection). Cell type and time point are not known.

This clonotype has only a few counts. The V call is TRBV7-8, the J call TRBJ2-1; 7 nucleotides line up with TRBD2. The V gene end was trimmed by 3 bases and the J gene end by 10 bases; junction bases not matched to a gene: 9. This CDR3 contains 14 residues. Per the germline V gene, CDR1 is SGHVS and CDR2 is FQNEAQ. Here the CDR3 DNA reads TGTGCCAGCAGCTTCTTTGTGGGGGGGAGGGAGCAGTTCTTC. Amino acids: CASSFFVGGREQFF.

V and J are TRBV6-5 and TRBJ2-4, with TRBD2 matching over 7 bases. Per the germline V gene, CDR1 is MNHEY and CDR2 is SVGAGI. The CDR3 totals 18 residues. With V trimmed by 0 bases and J by 3 bases, 11 bases remained unmatched. The CDR3 sequence is CASSYSLGTGGGKNIQYF. The CDR3 DNA sequence: TGTGCCAGCAGTTACTCCTTGGGGACGGGGGGTGGCAAAAACATTCAGTACTTC.

This clonotype has more than one count but fewer than ten. The V and J genes are TRBV6-6 and TRBJ2-7; a weak D match, TRBD1 (5 bases). CDR3 length equals 12 residues. Per the germline V gene, CDR1 is MNHNY and CDR2 is SVGAGI (reference sequence). V lost 5 bases, J lost 4 bases, and 9 bases lay in between. CDR3 in amino acids: CASSRQGYEQYF. DNA of the CDR3: TGTGCCAGCAGTCGCCAGGGATACGAGCAGTACTTC.

The chain recombines TRBV28 with TRBJ2-3, with D perhaps matching TRBD2 (5 bases). CDR1 MDHEN and CDR2 SYDVKM come from the germline V gene. The CDR3 has 15 amino acids. The V end was cut by 3 bases, the J end by 6 bases, with 16 bases between. The CDR3 DNA follows: TGTGCCAGCAGTTTGACACTAGATCACAGTGATACGCAGTATTTT. Translating gives CASSLTLDHSDTQYF.

Note on this clonotype: The junction differs from germline at one of its ends, possibly a read error. The V call is TRBV15, the J call TRBJ1-2; the match to TRBD1 covers 7 bases. The germline V gene has CDR1 LNHNV and CDR2 YYDKDF (reference sequence). The CDR3 has 15 residues. CDR3 sequence: CATRRGQDPLYGYTF. CDR3 nucleotides: TGTGCCACCAGAAGAGGACAGGACCCTCTCTATGGCTACACCTTC.

The chain combines TRBV6-5 with TRBJ2-7; 8 bases fit TRBD1. Germline lookup yields CDR1 MNHEY and CDR2 SVGAGI. The CDR3 runs to 14 residues. The J segment lost 4 bases and the V segment lost 0 bases, leaving 2 bases of the junction unmatched. This CDR3 is CASSYSNRGYEQYF. For the CDR3, the DNA is TGTGCCAGCAGTTACTCGAACAGGGGGTACGAGCAGTACTTC.

This clonotype showed up just a few times. This chain links TRBV12-3 or TRBV12-4 with TRBJ2-2, with no clear D. The V and J ends lost 3 bases and 6 bases respectively, with 5 bases between them. This CDR3 region has 12 residues. The CDR3 bases are TGTGCCAGCAGTTTCATCGCCGGGGAGCTGTTTTTT. Encoded protein: CASSFIAGELFF.

This clonotype has just a few counts. The genes are TRBV20-1 and TRBJ2-3; D gene uncertain. CDR1 is DFQATT and CDR2 is SNEGSKA in the germline V gene (reference sequence). The ends were cut back, 8 bases at V and 3 bases at J, with 9 bases in the middle. The CDR3 has 11 amino acids. CDR3 loop: CSPPLTDTQYF. CDR3 DNA sequence: TGCAGTCCACCTCTAACAGATACGCAGTATTTT.

In this sample, this clonotype turned up a few times. In DNA form, the CDR3 reads TGCGCCAGCAGCCAAGATTCTCGATCCCGGGAAGAGACCCAGTACTTC. Its translation: CASSQDSRSREETQYF. The chain couples TRBV4-3 to TRBJ2-5; D remains unclear. This CDR3 region has 16 residues. The V end lost 0 bases, the J end lost 3 bases, and 14 bases lay between the germline ends. Per germline, CDR1 LGHNA and CDR2 YSLEER.

The V and J genes are TRBV7-6 and TRBJ2-3; possibly TRBD1 for D (5 bases). The V end was cut by 3 bases, the J end by 0 bases, with 10 bases between. The length of the CDR3 is 15 residues. Germline CDR1 and CDR2: SGHVS and FNYEAQ. The CDR3: CASSFTGSSTDTQYF. The CDR3 nucleotides are TGTGCCAGCAGCTTTACAGGCTCCAGCACAGATACGCAGTATTTT. Full variable domain (rest looked up from reference TRBV7-6 and TRBJ2-3): GAGVSQSPRYKVTKRGQDVALRCDPISGHVSLYWYRQALGQGPEFLTYFNYEAQQDKSGLPNDRFSAERPEGSISTLTIQRTEQRDSAMYRCASSFTGSSTDTQYFGPGTRLTVL.

This clonotype was detected a few times. This chain joins TRBV5-4 and TRBJ1-1, with D possibly TRBD1 on 5 matching bases. Germline V gene data show CDR1 as SGHNT and CDR2 as YYREEE (reference sequence). The CDR3 runs to 12 residues. Deletions cut 7 bases from V and 1 base from J, with 8 bases between. CDR3: CASLTENTEAFF. The CDR3 DNA sequence: TGTGCCAGCTTGACAGAGAACACTGAAGCTTTCTTT.

This clonotype was observed a handful of times. This chain links TRBV6-5 with TRBJ2-1; 16 nucleotides align to TRBD2. Germline V gives CDR1 MNHEY, CDR2 SVGAGI. V was clipped by 4 bases and J by 7 bases; unmatched bases: 7. This CDR3 region has 17 residues. DNA of the CDR3: TGTGCCAGCAGTTCTCCGGGACTAGCGGGGGGGCCTAATGAGCAGTTCTTC. This translates into CASSSPGLAGGPNEQFF.

Here the CDR3 reads CASSYSQGNQPQHF. The CDR3 region has the DNA TGTGCCAGCAGTTACTCCCAGGGCAATCAGCCCCAGCATTTT. The chain joins TRBV6-2 or TRBV6-3 to TRBJ1-5; D remains ambiguous. Germline assignment: CDR1 MNHEY and CDR2 SVGEGT. Trimming cost V 0 bases and J 2 bases, with 5 bases left between them. The CDR3 loop spans 14 amino acids.

This clonotype was seen only a few times. The chain is built from TRBV6-2 or TRBV6-3 and TRBJ2-2, with a weak D call TRBD2 (6 bases). V lost 4 bases to trimming and J lost 6 bases, with 9 bases between them. The CDR3 spans 13 residues. CDR1 is MNHEY and CDR2 is SVGEGT in the germline V gene. DNA for the CDR3: TGTGCCAGCAGTTCATGGGGGGCCGGGGAGCTGTTTTTT. It encodes CASSSWGAGELFF.

J is TRBJ1-5 and V is TRBV9; D gene uncertain. Trimming stripped 0 bases from V and 9 bases from J, with 4 bases between. There are 11 residues in the CDR3. The germline V gene has CDR1 SGDLS and CDR2 YYNGEE. The CDR3 region has the DNA TGTGCCAGCAGCGTAGTGCCGCCCCAGCATTTT. Protein product: CASSVVPPQHF. Full variable domain (rest looked up from reference TRBV9 and TRBJ1-5): DSGVTQTPKHLITATGQRVTLRCSPRSGDLSVYWYQQSLDQGLQFLIQYYNGEERAKGNILERFSAQQFPDLHSELNLSSLELGDSALYFCASSVVPPQHFGDGTRLSIL.

The chain joins TRBV20-1 to TRBJ2-3; tentative D call: TRBD2 (7 bases). The V end lost 0 bases, the J end lost 4 bases, and 11 bases lay between the germline ends. Germline CDR1 reads DFQATT; CDR2 reads SNEGSKA (reference sequence). The CDR3 spans 14 residues. DNA for the CDR3: TGCAGTGCTAGAGATGGGGGGGCCGCAGATACGCAGTATTTT. Its protein is CSARDGGAADTQYF.

The chain is built from TRBV4-1 and TRBJ2-1; 9 bases line up with TRBD2. In germline, CDR1 is MGHRA, CDR2 YSYEKL. J gave up 5 bases and V 0 bases, and 11 bases lay outside the gene matches. This CDR3 comprises 18 residues. CDR3 nucleotide sequence: TGCGCCAGCAGCCAAGATCCCGCGGGGGGGTTGGGGAACAATGAGCAGTTCTTC. As protein: CASSQDPAGGLGNNEQFF.

This clonotype was seen many times. This chain connects TRBV5-1 to TRBJ2-1; tentatively, D is TRBD2 (6 bases). The CDR3 length is 14 residues. CDR1 is SGHRS, CDR2 YFSETQ, per germline. Trimming pared 4 bases from V and 6 bases from J, leaving 14 bases between. The CDR3 DNA reads as TGCGCCAGCAGCCAGGGACTCCATATCAATGAGCAGTTCTTC. Protein sequence: CASSQGLHINEQFF.

The table lists this clonotype with a few counts. The chain employs TRBV6-2 or TRBV6-3 and TRBJ2-7, with D possibly being TRBD1 (6 bases). Trimming removed 6 bases from V and 0 bases from J, with 18 bases in between. CDR1 is MNHEY and CDR2 is SVGEGT in the germline V gene. The CDR3 runs 16 residues. The CDR3 spells CASSDPGHSSSYEQYV. The CDR3 DNA follows: TGTGCCAGCAGCGATCCGGGACATTCTAGCTCCTACGAGCAGTACGTC.

The CDR3 DNA reads TGCAGTGCCTATACCTTGGTAGCGGGGGAGAATGAGCAGTTCTTC. Translated, it gives CSAYTLVAGENEQFF. This chain uses TRBV20-1 with TRBJ2-1; 9 positions agree with TRBD2. Looked up from germline, CDR1 is DFQATT and CDR2 is SNEGSKA (reference sequence). This CDR3 has 15 residues. V was clipped by 6 bases and J by 7 bases; unmatched bases: 13.

In its sample, this clonotype was seen many times. This chain connects TRBV5-1 to TRBJ2-7, with D perhaps assigned TRBD1 or TRBD2 (5 bases each). The CDR3 has 14 amino acids. V was clipped by 4 bases and J by 0 bases, with 11 bases between them. Germline V gene data show CDR1 as SGHRS and CDR2 as YFSETQ. The CDR3 bases are TGCGCCAGCAGCCTATCAGGGAGCTCCTACGAGCAGTACGTC. Its translation is CASSLSGSSYEQYV.